This TCR beta chain is drawn from a study of blood T cell repertoires in COVID-19. The table lists this clone with a few counts. The CDR3 has 15 amino acids. Trimming shortened V by 0 bases and J by 5 bases, and 13 bases separated the two germline ends. From germline, CDR1 is MNHEY and CDR2 SVGAGI. Sequencing was performed with immunoSEQ multiplex PCR; in TCRdb, only in-frame clones are kept and a portion is missing. The table shows 150,000 to 200,000 clones, with 80% to 90% occurring only once. The chain joins TRBV6-5 to TRBJ2-5, with a weak D call TRBD2 (7 bases). The clonotype was recovered from a man between 50 and 59 years old who had recovered from COVID-19. Sequenced: PBMCs or T cells enriched from blood (not recorded which). Written as DNA, the CDR3 is TGTGCCAGCAGTTACTCGACGGGGGGCGCGGAGACCCAGTACTTC. Translation: CASSYSTGGAETQYF.